Listed here are 26 T cell receptor beta chains from one sample, sequenced in a study of metastatic and nonmetastatic thyroid tumors. With MiXCR, TCRdb reprocessed the PCR reads. The sample gives 35,000 to 50,000 clones, roughly 24% of which show up once; roughly 14% is in the top ten. Every patient underwent thyroid surgery untreated. Sequencing was performed on tumor tissue. Receptor source: a female donor with papillary thyroid cancer or a benign thyroid nodule (not recorded which). Some clones in this sample may be carry-over from other donors' samples.

V is TRBV10-1 and J is TRBJ2-7; D remains unclear. The CDR3 has 15 amino acids. Per the germline V gene, CDR1 is WNHNN and CDR2 is SYGVQD (reference sequence). V gave up 0 bases and J gave up 2 bases, with 11 bases separating them. The CDR3 loop reads CASSESLGPTYEQYF. The DNA for the CDR3 is TGCGCCAGCAGTGAGTCGTTAGGGCCTACCTACGAGCAGTACTTC.

V gene TRBV18 combines with J gene TRBJ1-1, with D perhaps TRBD1 (6 bases). Germline V gives CDR1 KGHSH, CDR2 LQKENI. V lost 6 bases to trimming and J lost 5 bases, with 16 bases between them. CDR3 length equals 14 residues. CDR3 sequence reads: CASSSRDIRTEAFF. In DNA form, the CDR3 reads TGTGCCAGCTCGTCCCGGGACATACGGACTGAAGCTTTCTTT. The whole variable domain, filled in from reference TRBV18 and TRBJ1-1, reads NAGVMQNPRHLVRRRGQEARLRCSPMKGHSHVYWYRQLPEEGLKFMVYLQKENIIDESGMPKERFSAEFPKEGPSILRIQQVVRGDSAAYFCASSSRDIRTEAFFGQGTRLTVV.

The chain carries TRBV20-1 and TRBJ1-2, with 11 bases matching TRBD1. The junction had 10 bases not matched to a gene; V was cut back by 2 bases and J by 5 bases. Looked up from germline, CDR1 is DFQATT and CDR2 is SNEGSKA (reference sequence). This CDR3 is 16 amino acids long. The CDR3 DNA is TGCAGTGCTAGAAACACACGGGACAGGGGGAAATATGGCTACACCTTC. It codes for CSARNTRDRGKYGYTF.

With regard to this clone: Germline is not matched at one junction end, which may reflect a read error. The sample holds other DNA sequences that translate to the same CDR3. The chain recombines TRBV7-8 with TRBJ2-6; a weak D match, TRBD2 (6 bases). The CDR3 spans 18 residues. Germline CDR1 reads SGHVS; CDR2 reads FQNEAQ. CDR3 amino acids: CASSLVGLDFSGANVLTF. The CDR3, as DNA: TGTGCCAGCAGTTTAGTGGGACTGGATTTCTCTGGGGCCAACGTCTTGACTTTC. Full variable domain (remainder filled in from reference TRBV7-8 and TRBJ2-6): GAGVSQSPRYKVAKRGQDVALRCDPISGHVSLFWYQQALGQGPEFLTYFQNEAQLDKSGLPSDRFFAERPEGSVSTLKIQRTQQEDSAVYLCASSLVGLDFSGANVLTFGAGSRLTVL.

This clone came up many times. V is TRBV10-2 and J is TRBJ2-1; D gene ambiguous. This CDR3 has 11 amino acids. From germline, CDR1 is WSHSY and CDR2 SAAADI. Trimming stripped 6 bases from V and 1 base from J, with 1 base between. Written as DNA, the CDR3 is TGCGCCAGCAGGTCCTACAATGAGCAGTTCTTC. It translates to CASRSYNEQFF.

This rearrangement joins TRBV20-1 to TRBJ2-1; D may be TRBD2 (6 bases). Germline lookup yields CDR1 DFQATT and CDR2 SNEGSKA (reference sequence). This CDR3 comprises 17 residues. The V end lost 4 bases, the J end lost 4 bases, and 23 bases lay between the germline ends. The CDR3, as DNA: TGCAGTGCTACTTCTCCCGGAGGGAGATCGGGGTACAATGAGCAGTTCTTC. Encoded protein: CSATSPGGRSGYNEQFF.

The V and J genes are TRBV20-1 and TRBJ2-2; D is possibly TRBD1 (7 bases). Per the germline V gene, CDR1 is DFQATT and CDR2 is SNEGSKA (reference sequence). The V and J ends lost 6 bases and 13 bases respectively, with 27 bases between them. The CDR3 extends over 15 amino acids. This chain's CDR3 is CSAPRQGGNTVVLFF. The CDR3, as DNA: TGCAGTGCCCCACGGCAGGGGGGTAACACCGTGGTGCTGTTTTTT.

This clone was seen ten or more times. J is TRBJ1-5 and V is TRBV28, with 7 bases matching TRBD1. This CDR3 comprises 14 residues. V shed 7 bases, J shed 6 bases, and the junction held 9 bases outside the gene matches. CDR1 is MDHEN, CDR2 SYDVKM, per germline. The CDR3 is CASTLARGPQPQHF. CDR3 DNA sequence: TGTGCCAGCACCTTAGCGAGGGGGCCTCAGCCCCAGCATTTT.

This clone occurred many times. The chain carries TRBV28 and TRBJ1-1; D is perhaps TRBD1 (6 bases). This CDR3 has 14 residues. The V gene lost 5 bases and the J gene lost 7 bases, with 17 bases spanning the gap. CDR1 and CDR2 (germline): MDHEN, SYDVKM. DNA of the CDR3: TGTGCCAGCAGTCACAGGGACCGGTGGCATGAAGCTTTCTTT. Its translation is CASSHRDRWHEAFF.

A word on this clone: A much larger clone differs by one base, so this may be a read error. The gene calls are TRBV29-1 and TRBJ2-7; maybe TRBD1 (6 bases). The V gene lost 5 bases and the J gene lost 5 bases, with 10 bases spanning the gap. CDR1 is SQVTM, CDR2 ANQGSEA, per germline. The CDR3 is made up of 11 amino acids. CDR3 sequence reads: CSVNRVDEQYF. DNA for the CDR3: TGCAGCGTTAACAGGGTGGACGAGCAGTACTTC.

The DNA of the CDR3 is TGCAGTGCTAGAGATGACAGAACTGGAAACACCATATATTTT. Residues: CSARDDRTGNTIYF. This chain connects TRBV20-1 to TRBJ1-3; D perhaps matches TRBD1 (5 bases). The CDR3 has 14 amino acids. The germline V and J ends were trimmed by 0 bases and 2 bases, with 8 bases remaining between them. Germline V gives CDR1 DFQATT, CDR2 SNEGSKA (reference sequence).

The chain joins TRBV6-1 to TRBJ2-4; D is unclear. Trimming took 7 bases from V and 0 from J, leaving 16 bases between them. CDR3 length: 16 residues. Germline CDR1 MNHNS, CDR2 SASEGT. CDR3 residues: CASMKRSFLAKNIQYF. CDR3 in DNA: TGTGCCAGCATGAAAAGGTCTTTCCTAGCCAAAAACATTCAGTACTTC.

Details on this clone: A much larger clonotype is one base distant, so this may be a read error. The sample holds other DNA sequences that translate to the same CDR3. The chain joins TRBV12-3 or TRBV12-4 to TRBJ1-1; no definite D call. V was pared by 2 bases and J by 11 bases, with 12 bases between. This CDR3 is built from 12 residues. This CDR3 is CASSLNSGGAFF. The CDR3, as DNA: TGTGCCAGCAGTTTAAATTCCGGTGGGGCTTTCTTT.

This clone was found many times. The chain links TRBV5-5 to TRBJ2-1; D is unclear. The V end was cut by 0 bases, the J end by 5 bases, with 12 bases between. Germline CDR1 SGHKS, CDR2 YYEKEE (reference sequence). The CDR3 contains 15 residues. CDR3 sequence: CASSLVSDTNNEQFF. CDR3 DNA: TGTGCCAGCAGCTTGGTATCGGATACCAACAATGAGCAGTTCTTC.

This clone has only a few counts. The chain uses TRBV20-1 and TRBJ2-7, with 10 bases fitting TRBD2. From germline, CDR1 is DFQATT and CDR2 SNEGSKA (reference sequence). The CDR3 loop spans 16 amino acids. Trimming cost V 0 bases and J 5 bases; bases outside gene matches: 10. The chain's CDR3 is CSARDWLAGEGHEQYF. CDR3 in DNA: TGCAGTGCTAGAGATTGGCTAGCGGGAGAGGGACACGAGCAGTACTTC.

This clone has ten or more counts. The chain carries TRBV19 and TRBJ1-1; TRBD1 agrees at 9 bases. CDR3 length equals 12 residues. V shed 5 bases and J 11 bases; nucleotides not matched to a gene: 6. The germline gives CDR1 LNHDA, CDR2 SQIVND (reference sequence). This CDR3 reads CASSLGDRAAFF. CDR3 nucleotides: TGTGCCAGTAGTCTCGGGGACAGGGCGGCTTTCTTT.

Ten or more counts support this clone. The chain couples TRBV7-8 to TRBJ2-1, with D possibly TRBD1 on 6 matching bases. The CDR3 extends over 12 amino acids. The germline V gene has CDR1 SGHVS and CDR2 FQNEAQ. V lost 7 bases, J lost 9 bases, and 13 bases lay in between. The CDR3 DNA reads as TGTGCCAGCAACCCACAGGGAGCTGAGCAGTTCTTC. This encodes CASNPQGAEQFF.

The CDR3, as DNA: TGTGCCAGCAGTTTGGGACACTCAGAAGCTTTCTTT. It translates to CASSLGHSEAFF. V and J are TRBV28 and TRBJ1-1, with D perhaps TRBD1 (6 bases). This CDR3 contains 12 residues. The germline V gene has CDR1 MDHEN and CDR2 SYDVKM. V shed 3 bases and J shed 8 bases, with 10 bases lying between them.

The J gene is TRBJ2-3, the V gene TRBV11-3; either TRBD1 or TRBD2 may supply D (6 bases each). Trimming pared 5 bases from V and 6 bases from J, leaving 18 bases between. Germline CDR1 is SGHNT and CDR2 is YENEEA. This CDR3 region has 15 residues. The CDR3 is CASSPRPWRGDTQYF. The CDR3 coding sequence is TGTGCCAGCAGCCCCAGACCATGGAGGGGGGATACGCAGTATTTT. Filled out from reference TRBV11-3 and TRBJ2-3, the complete variable domain reads EAGVVQSPRYKIIEKKQPVAFWCNPISGHNTLYWYLQNLGQGPELLIRYENEEAVDDSQLPKDRFSAERLKGVDSTLKIQPAELGDSAVYLCASSPRPWRGDTQYFGPGTRLTVL.

As for this clone: The junction shows a germline mismatch at one end, possibly a read error. This chain connects TRBV6-5 to TRBJ1-2; maybe TRBD1 (5 bases). This CDR3 comprises 17 residues. The germline CDR1 and CDR2 sequences are MNHEY and SVGAGI. CDR3 nucleotide sequence: TGTGCCATCAGTTCCCAGGGTGGTGTTAATCTAACTTGGGGCTACACCTTC. The encoded protein is CAISSQGGVNLTWGYTF.

Only a few counts were recorded for this clone. This chain connects TRBV20-1 to TRBJ1-2, with TRBD1 as a possible D gene (5 bases). The CDR3 has 13 amino acids. The germline CDR1 and CDR2 sequences are DFQATT and SNEGSKA (reference sequence). Trimming left V 3 bases short and J 7 bases short, with 15 bases between. CDR3 amino acids: CSASGTPDGGYTF. DNA of the CDR3: TGCAGTGCTAGCGGGACCCCCGATGGTGGCTACACCTTC.

In this sample, this clone turned up many times. The V call is TRBV7-3, the J call TRBJ2-1; the D is unclear. Trimming removed 4 bases at V and 5 bases at J, with 9 bases between. This CDR3 region has 13 residues. Germline CDR1 and CDR2: SGHTA and FQGTGA. For the CDR3, the DNA is TGTGCCAGCAGCTCACTGCTAGACAATGAGCAGTTCTTC. Encoded protein: CASSSLLDNEQFF.

Points on this clone: At one of its ends the junction is not consistent with the germline gene, which may arise from a read error. The chain carries TRBV11-2 and TRBJ1-2; D not resolved. Germline CDR1 and CDR2: SGHAT and FQNNGV. This CDR3 has 15 residues. CDR3 in amino acids: CASSSTSTSRYGYTF. The DNA of the CDR3 is TGTGCCAGTAGCTCTACATCAACTTCCCGCTATGGCTACACCTTC. The complete variable domain, with remaining parts taken from reference TRBV11-2 and TRBJ1-2, reads EAGVAQSPRYKIIEKRQSVAFWCNPISGHATLYWYQQILGQGPKLLIQFQNNGVVDDSQLPKDRFSAERLKGVDSTLKIQPAKLEDSAVYLCASSSTSTSRYGYTFGSGTRLTVV.

This clone has only a few counts. This rearrangement joins TRBV12-3 or TRBV12-4 to TRBJ1-4; 7 positions match TRBD1. CDR3 size: 15 residues. V lost 6 bases and J lost 4; bases outside the gene matches: 8. The CDR3 is CASRRTGQSNEKLFF. The DNA for the CDR3 is TGTGCCAGCAGGCGGACGGGACAGAGTAATGAAAAACTGTTTTTT.

This clone was observed at least ten times. This could be a read error, since a much larger clone is one nucleotide away. At the DNA level, this CDR3 is encoded by other sequences in the same sample as well. The chain links TRBV29-1 to TRBJ2-7; D not certain. CDR1 and CDR2 from the germline V gene are SQVTM and ANQGSEA. CDR3 length: 12 amino acids. The CDR3 spells CSVEDVADEQYF. CDR3 DNA sequence: TGCAGCGTCGAAGATGTTGCCGACGAGCAGTACTTC.

This clone was counted at least ten times. The rearrangement links TRBV4-3 to TRBJ1-1; weak D call: TRBD1 (6 bases). This CDR3 contains 18 residues. V lost 0 bases and J lost 5, with 22 bases in between. The germline V gene has CDR1 LGHNA and CDR2 YSLEER. Written as DNA, the CDR3 is TGCGCCAGCAGCCAAGATCTCGGACAGTACCTCCCAGGGACTGAAGCTTTCTTT. Its protein product is CASSQDLGQYLPGTEAFF.